This TCR beta chain derives from a study of beta chain features in type 1 diabetes. Whole-study context: Healthy donors resembled patients in age, gender and cell yields. Study outcomes and limitations: In all four CD4+ subsets, TCRB CDR3 length was significantly, moderately reduced in type 1 diabetes.

This clone was observed a few times. Its antigen remains unknown. Trimming removed 2 bases from V and 2 bases from J, with 7 bases in between. CDR3 length: 14 residues. Germline-derived CDR1 and CDR2 are SEHNR and FQNEAQ (reference sequence). Investigators reverse transcribed all isolated RNA, so they sequenced expressed TCRB transcripts. Clones were read by immunoSEQ multiplex PCR, and TCRdb kept only the in-frame ones, dropping some. The data show about 900,000 clones, with about a sixth seen just once and 0.02% to 0.03% held by the top ten. The receptor's source is a young woman in good health. Sequenced: naive CD4+ T cells from blood. J is TRBJ2-1 and V is TRBV7-9; no definite D call. The CDR3 DNA follows: TGTGCCAGCAGCTTAACGGAAACCTACAATGAGCAGTTCTTC. Protein product: CASSLTETYNEQFF.